What follows describes a single T cell receptor (beta chain). What it binds is unknown. The same CDR3 arises from other DNA sequences in this sample as well. Here immunoSEQ multiplex PCR was the method, and the copy in TCRdb shows in-frame clones only, minus some. The sample has roughly 30,000 clones, approximately 89% seen once. The data stem from a study of T cells in narcolepsy. Overall study: Enrolled donors included narcolepsy type 1 or type 2 patients and healthy controls. Study results and caveats: HCRT-specific and TRIB2-specific autoreactive clonotypes appeared among same-patient CSF and blood CD4+ clonotypes. Reportedly, autoreactive clonotypes were serially detected in patients' blood but not controls'.

Germline V gene lookup returns CDR1 MGHDK and CDR2 SYGVNS. Trimming removed 3 bases at V and 1 base at J, with 7 bases between. The CDR3 consists of 14 residues. The TCR sequence derives from a human donor in good health. The rearrangement uses TRBV25-1 and TRBJ1-3; the D is unclear. The sample comprised memory (CD45RA-) CD4+ T cells from blood. CDR3 residues: CASSEERSGNTIYF. In nucleotides, the CDR3 is TGTGCCAGCAGTGAGGAGCGTTCTGGAAACACCATATATTTT.